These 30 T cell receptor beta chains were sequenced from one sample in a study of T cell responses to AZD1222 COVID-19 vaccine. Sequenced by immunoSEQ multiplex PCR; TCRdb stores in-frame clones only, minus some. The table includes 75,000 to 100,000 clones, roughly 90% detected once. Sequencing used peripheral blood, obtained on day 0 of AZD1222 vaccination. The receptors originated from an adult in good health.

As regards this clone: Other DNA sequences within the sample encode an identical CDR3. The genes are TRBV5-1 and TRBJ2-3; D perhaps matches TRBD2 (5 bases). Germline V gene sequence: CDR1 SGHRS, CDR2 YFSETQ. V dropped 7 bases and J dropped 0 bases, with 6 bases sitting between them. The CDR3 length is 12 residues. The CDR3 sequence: CASRGSTDTQYF. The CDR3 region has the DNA TGCGCCAGCCGCGGGAGCACAGATACGCAGTATTTT. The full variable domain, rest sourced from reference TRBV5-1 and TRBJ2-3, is KAGVTQTPRYLIKTRGQQVTLSCSPISGHRSVSWYQQTPGQGLQFLFEYFSETQRNKGNFPGRFSGRQFSNSRSEMNVSTLELGDSALYLCASRGSTDTQYFGPGTRLTVL.

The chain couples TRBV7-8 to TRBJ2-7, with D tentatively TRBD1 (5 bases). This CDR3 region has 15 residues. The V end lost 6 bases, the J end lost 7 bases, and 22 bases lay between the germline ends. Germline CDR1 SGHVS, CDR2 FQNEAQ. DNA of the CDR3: TGTGCCAGCAGTCCATACAGGAGCCCTACCGGGGAGCAGTACTTC. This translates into CASSPYRSPTGEQYF.

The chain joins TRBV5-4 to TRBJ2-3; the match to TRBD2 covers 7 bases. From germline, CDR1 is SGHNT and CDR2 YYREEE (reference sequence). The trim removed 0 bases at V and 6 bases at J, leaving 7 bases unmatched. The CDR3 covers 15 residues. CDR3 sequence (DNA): TGTGCCAGCAGCTTGGGGGAGGGCCTTTCGGATACGCAGTATTTT. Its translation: CASSLGEGLSDTQYF.

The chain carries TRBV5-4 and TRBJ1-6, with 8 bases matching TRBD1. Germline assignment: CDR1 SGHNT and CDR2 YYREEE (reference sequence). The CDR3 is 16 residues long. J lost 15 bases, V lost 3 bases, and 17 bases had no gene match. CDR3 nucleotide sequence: TGTGCCAGCAGCTCCCGGGATTCGGACAGGGCCTCTTACCTCCACTTT. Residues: CASSSRDSDRASYLHF.

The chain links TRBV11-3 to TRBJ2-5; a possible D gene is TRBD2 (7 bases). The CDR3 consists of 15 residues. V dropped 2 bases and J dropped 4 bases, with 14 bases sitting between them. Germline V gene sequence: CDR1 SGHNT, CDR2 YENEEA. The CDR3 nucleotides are TGTGCCAGCAGCTTAAATGGGGGGGGCACAGAGACCCAGTACTTC. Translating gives CASSLNGGGTETQYF.

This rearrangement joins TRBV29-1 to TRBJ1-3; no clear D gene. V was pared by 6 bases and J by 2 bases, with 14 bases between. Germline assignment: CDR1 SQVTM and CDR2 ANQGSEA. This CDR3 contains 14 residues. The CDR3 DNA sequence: TGCAGCGTCCGTTCCGCCGAGACTGGAAACACCATATATTTT. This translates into CSVRSAETGNTIYF.

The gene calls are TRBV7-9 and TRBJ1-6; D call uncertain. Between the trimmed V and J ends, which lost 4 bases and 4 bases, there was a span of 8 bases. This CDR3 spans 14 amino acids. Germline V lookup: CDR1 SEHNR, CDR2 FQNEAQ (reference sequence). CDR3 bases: TGTGCCAGCAGCTCCGATCTATATAATTCACCCCTCCACTTT. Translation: CASSSDLYNSPLHF. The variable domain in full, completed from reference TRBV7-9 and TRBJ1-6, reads DTGVSQNPRHKITKRGQNVTFRCDPISEHNRLYWYRQTLGQGPEFLTYFQNEAQLEKSRLLSDRFSAERPKGSFSTLEIQRTEQGDSAMYLCASSSDLYNSPLHFGNGTRLTVT.

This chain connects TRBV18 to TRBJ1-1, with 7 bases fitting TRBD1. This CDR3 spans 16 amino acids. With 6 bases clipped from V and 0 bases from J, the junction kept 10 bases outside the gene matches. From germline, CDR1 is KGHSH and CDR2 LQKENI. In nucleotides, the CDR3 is TGTGCCAGCTCTCGACAGGGTTTTTATGTGAACACTGAAGCTTTCTTT. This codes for CASSRQGFYVNTEAFF.

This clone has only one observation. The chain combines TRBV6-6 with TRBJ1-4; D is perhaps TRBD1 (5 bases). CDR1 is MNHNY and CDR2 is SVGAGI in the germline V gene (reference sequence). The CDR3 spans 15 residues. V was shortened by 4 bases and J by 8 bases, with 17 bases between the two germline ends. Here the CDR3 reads CASSSPGGDGEKLFF. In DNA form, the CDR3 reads TGTGCCAGCAGTTCCCCCGGGGGGGACGGGGAAAAACTGTTTTTT.

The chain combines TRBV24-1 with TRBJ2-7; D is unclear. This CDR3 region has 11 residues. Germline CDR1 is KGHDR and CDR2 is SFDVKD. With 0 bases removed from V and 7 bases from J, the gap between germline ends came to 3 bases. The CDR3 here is CATSDLEEQYF. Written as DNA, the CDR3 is TGTGCCACCAGTGATTTGGAAGAGCAGTACTTC.

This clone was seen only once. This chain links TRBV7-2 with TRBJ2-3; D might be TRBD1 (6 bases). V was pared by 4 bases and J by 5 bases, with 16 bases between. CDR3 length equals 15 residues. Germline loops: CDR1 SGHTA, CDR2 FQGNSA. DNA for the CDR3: TGTGCCAGCAGCTATGGACCCCGAGGGGGAGATACGCAGTATTTT. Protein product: CASSYGPRGGDTQYF.

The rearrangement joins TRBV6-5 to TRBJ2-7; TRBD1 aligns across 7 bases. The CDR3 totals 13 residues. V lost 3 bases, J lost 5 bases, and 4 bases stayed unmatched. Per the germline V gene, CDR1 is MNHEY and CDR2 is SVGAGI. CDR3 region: CASSYHRGDEQYF. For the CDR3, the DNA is TGTGCCAGCAGTTATCACAGGGGCGACGAGCAGTACTTC.

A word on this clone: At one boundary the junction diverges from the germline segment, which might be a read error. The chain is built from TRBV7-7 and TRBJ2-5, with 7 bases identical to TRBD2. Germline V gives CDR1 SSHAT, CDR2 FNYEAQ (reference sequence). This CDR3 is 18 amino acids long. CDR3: CASSLALGLPRGTGTQYF. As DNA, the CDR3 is TGTGCTAGCAGCTTAGCGTTGGGACTACCTAGAGGGACGGGGACCCAGTACTTC.

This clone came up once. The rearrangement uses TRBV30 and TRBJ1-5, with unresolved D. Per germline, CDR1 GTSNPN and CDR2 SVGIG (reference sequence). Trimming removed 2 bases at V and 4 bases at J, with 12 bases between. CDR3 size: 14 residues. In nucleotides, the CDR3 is TGTGCCTGGAGTAATGCATGGAGAAATCAGCCCCAGCATTTT. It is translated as CAWSNAWRNQPQHF. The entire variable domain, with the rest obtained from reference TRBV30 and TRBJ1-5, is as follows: SQTIHQWPATLVQPVGSPLSLECTVEGTSNPNLYWYRQAAGRGLQLLFYSVGIGQISSEVPQNLSASRPQDRQFILSSKKLLLSDSGFYLCAWSNAWRNQPQHFGDGTRLSIL.

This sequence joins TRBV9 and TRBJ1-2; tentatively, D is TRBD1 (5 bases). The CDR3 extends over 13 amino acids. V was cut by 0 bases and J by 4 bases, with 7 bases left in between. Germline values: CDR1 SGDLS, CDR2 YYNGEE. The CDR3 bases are TGTGCCAGCAGCGTAGTGGGGGGCTATGGCTACACCTTC. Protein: CASSVVGGYGYTF.

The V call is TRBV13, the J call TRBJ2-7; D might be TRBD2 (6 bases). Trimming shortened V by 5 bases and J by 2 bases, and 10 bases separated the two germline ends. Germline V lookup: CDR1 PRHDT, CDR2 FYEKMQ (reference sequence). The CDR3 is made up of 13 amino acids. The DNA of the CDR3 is TGTGCCAGCAGCATCGGGAGTCCCTACGAGCAGTACTTC. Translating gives CASSIGSPYEQYF.

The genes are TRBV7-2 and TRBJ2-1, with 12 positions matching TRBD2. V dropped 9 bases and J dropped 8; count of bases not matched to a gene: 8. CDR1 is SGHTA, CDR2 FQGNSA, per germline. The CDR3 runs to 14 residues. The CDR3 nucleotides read TGTGCCAGTAGGCGGACTAGCGGGATATATGAGCAGTTCTTC. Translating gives CASRRTSGIYEQFF.

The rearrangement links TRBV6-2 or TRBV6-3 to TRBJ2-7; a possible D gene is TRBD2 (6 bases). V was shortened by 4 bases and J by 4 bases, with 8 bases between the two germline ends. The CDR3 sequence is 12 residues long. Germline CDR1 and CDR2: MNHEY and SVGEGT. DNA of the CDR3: TGTGCCAGCAGTTTTGCGGGATACGAGCAGTACTTC. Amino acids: CASSFAGYEQYF.

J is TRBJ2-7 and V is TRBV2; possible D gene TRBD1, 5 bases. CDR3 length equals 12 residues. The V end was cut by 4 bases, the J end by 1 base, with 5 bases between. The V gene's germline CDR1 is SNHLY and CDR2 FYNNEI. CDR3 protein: CASSGQSYEQYF. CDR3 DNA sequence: TGTGCCAGCAGTGGACAGTCCTACGAGCAGTACTTC.

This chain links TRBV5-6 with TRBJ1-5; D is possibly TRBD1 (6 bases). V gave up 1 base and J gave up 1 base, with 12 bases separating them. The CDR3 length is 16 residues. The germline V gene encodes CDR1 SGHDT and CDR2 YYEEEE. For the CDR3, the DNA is TGTGCCAGCAGCTTGAATTCAGGGGTGAGCAATCAGCCCCAGCATTTT. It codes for CASSLNSGVSNQPQHF. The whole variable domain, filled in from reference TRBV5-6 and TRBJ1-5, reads DAGVTQSPTHLIKTRGQQVTLRCSPKSGHDTVSWYQQALGQGPQFIFQYYEEEERQRGNFPDRFSGHQFPNYSSELNVNALLLGDSALYLCASSLNSGVSNQPQHFGDGTRLSIL.

CDR3 sequence: CASSPQVVRTEAFF. The CDR3 bases are TGTGCCAGCTCACCACAAGTCGTGCGAACTGAAGCTTTCTTT. The chain has TRBV18 and TRBJ1-1, with D uncertain. V lost 1 base and J 5 bases, leaving 11 bases between the germline ends. The CDR3 runs to 14 residues. Per the germline V gene, CDR1 is KGHSH and CDR2 is LQKENI.

CDR3: CASRDRSGSDGELFF. The CDR3, as DNA: TGTGCCAGCAGGGACCGTAGCGGGAGTGATGGGGAGCTGTTTTTT. The V and J genes are TRBV27 and TRBJ2-2, with 9 bases fitting TRBD2. This CDR3 has 15 amino acids. The V gene end was trimmed by 6 bases and the J gene end by 8 bases; junction bases not matched to a gene: 10. Germline V lookup: CDR1 MNHEY, CDR2 SMNVEV (reference sequence).

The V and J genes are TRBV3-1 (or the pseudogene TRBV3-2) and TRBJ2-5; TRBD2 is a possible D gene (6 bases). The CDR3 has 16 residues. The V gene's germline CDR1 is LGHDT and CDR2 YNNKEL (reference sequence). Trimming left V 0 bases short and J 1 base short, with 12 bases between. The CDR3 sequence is CASSQDPSGSQETQYF. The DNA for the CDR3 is TGTGCCAGCAGCCAAGATCCCAGCGGGTCCCAAGAGACCCAGTACTTC.

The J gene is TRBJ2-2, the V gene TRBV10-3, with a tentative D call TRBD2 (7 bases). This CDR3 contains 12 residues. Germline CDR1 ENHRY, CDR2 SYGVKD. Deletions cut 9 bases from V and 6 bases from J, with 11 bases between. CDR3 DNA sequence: TGTGCCATAACCGGGGGGCCCGGGGAGCTGTTTTTT. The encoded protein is CAITGGPGELFF.

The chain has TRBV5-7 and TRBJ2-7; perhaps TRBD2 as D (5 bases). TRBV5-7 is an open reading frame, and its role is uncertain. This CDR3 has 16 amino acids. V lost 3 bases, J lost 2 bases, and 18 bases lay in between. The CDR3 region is CASSSRGADLPYEQYF. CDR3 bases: TGTGCCAGCAGCTCTCGAGGAGCGGATCTCCCCTACGAGCAGTACTTC.

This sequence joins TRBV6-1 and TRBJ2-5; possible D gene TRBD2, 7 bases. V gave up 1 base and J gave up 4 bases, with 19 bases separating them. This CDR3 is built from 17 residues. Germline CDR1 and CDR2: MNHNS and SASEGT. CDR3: CASSEEARQGRGETQYF. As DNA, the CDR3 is TGTGCCAGCAGTGAAGAAGCAAGGCAGGGGAGGGGAGAGACCCAGTACTTC.

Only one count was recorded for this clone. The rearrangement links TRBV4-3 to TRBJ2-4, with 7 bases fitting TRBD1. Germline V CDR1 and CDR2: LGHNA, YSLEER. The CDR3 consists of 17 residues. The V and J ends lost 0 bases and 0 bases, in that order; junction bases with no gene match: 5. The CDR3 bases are TGCGCCAGCAGCCAAGATCACGGGACAGAAGCCAAAAACATTCAGTACTTC. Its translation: CASSQDHGTEAKNIQYF.

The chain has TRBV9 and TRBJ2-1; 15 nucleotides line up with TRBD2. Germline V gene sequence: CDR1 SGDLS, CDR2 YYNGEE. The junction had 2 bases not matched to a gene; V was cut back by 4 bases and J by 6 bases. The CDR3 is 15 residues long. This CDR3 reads CASSPGLAGGNEQFF. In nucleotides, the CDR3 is TGTGCCAGCAGCCCGGGACTAGCGGGAGGCAATGAGCAGTTCTTC.

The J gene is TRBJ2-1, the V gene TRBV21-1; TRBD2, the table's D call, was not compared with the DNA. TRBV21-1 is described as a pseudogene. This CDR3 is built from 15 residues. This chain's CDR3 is CASSGRTNSYNEQFF. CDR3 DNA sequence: TGTGCCAGCAGCGGGAGAACCAATTCCTACAATGAGCAGTTCTTC.

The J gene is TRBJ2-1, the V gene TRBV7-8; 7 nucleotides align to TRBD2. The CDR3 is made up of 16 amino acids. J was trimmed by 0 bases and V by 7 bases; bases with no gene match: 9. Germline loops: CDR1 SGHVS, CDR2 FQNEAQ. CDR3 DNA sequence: TGTGCCAGCAACCGGGGGGACCCCCACTCCTACAATGAGCAGTTCTTC. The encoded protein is CASNRGDPHSYNEQFF. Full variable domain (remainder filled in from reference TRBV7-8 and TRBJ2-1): GAGVSQSPRYKVAKRGQDVALRCDPISGHVSLFWYQQALGQGPEFLTYFQNEAQLDKSGLPSDRFFAERPEGSVSTLKIQRTQQEDSAVYLCASNRGDPHSYNEQFFGPGTRLTVL.